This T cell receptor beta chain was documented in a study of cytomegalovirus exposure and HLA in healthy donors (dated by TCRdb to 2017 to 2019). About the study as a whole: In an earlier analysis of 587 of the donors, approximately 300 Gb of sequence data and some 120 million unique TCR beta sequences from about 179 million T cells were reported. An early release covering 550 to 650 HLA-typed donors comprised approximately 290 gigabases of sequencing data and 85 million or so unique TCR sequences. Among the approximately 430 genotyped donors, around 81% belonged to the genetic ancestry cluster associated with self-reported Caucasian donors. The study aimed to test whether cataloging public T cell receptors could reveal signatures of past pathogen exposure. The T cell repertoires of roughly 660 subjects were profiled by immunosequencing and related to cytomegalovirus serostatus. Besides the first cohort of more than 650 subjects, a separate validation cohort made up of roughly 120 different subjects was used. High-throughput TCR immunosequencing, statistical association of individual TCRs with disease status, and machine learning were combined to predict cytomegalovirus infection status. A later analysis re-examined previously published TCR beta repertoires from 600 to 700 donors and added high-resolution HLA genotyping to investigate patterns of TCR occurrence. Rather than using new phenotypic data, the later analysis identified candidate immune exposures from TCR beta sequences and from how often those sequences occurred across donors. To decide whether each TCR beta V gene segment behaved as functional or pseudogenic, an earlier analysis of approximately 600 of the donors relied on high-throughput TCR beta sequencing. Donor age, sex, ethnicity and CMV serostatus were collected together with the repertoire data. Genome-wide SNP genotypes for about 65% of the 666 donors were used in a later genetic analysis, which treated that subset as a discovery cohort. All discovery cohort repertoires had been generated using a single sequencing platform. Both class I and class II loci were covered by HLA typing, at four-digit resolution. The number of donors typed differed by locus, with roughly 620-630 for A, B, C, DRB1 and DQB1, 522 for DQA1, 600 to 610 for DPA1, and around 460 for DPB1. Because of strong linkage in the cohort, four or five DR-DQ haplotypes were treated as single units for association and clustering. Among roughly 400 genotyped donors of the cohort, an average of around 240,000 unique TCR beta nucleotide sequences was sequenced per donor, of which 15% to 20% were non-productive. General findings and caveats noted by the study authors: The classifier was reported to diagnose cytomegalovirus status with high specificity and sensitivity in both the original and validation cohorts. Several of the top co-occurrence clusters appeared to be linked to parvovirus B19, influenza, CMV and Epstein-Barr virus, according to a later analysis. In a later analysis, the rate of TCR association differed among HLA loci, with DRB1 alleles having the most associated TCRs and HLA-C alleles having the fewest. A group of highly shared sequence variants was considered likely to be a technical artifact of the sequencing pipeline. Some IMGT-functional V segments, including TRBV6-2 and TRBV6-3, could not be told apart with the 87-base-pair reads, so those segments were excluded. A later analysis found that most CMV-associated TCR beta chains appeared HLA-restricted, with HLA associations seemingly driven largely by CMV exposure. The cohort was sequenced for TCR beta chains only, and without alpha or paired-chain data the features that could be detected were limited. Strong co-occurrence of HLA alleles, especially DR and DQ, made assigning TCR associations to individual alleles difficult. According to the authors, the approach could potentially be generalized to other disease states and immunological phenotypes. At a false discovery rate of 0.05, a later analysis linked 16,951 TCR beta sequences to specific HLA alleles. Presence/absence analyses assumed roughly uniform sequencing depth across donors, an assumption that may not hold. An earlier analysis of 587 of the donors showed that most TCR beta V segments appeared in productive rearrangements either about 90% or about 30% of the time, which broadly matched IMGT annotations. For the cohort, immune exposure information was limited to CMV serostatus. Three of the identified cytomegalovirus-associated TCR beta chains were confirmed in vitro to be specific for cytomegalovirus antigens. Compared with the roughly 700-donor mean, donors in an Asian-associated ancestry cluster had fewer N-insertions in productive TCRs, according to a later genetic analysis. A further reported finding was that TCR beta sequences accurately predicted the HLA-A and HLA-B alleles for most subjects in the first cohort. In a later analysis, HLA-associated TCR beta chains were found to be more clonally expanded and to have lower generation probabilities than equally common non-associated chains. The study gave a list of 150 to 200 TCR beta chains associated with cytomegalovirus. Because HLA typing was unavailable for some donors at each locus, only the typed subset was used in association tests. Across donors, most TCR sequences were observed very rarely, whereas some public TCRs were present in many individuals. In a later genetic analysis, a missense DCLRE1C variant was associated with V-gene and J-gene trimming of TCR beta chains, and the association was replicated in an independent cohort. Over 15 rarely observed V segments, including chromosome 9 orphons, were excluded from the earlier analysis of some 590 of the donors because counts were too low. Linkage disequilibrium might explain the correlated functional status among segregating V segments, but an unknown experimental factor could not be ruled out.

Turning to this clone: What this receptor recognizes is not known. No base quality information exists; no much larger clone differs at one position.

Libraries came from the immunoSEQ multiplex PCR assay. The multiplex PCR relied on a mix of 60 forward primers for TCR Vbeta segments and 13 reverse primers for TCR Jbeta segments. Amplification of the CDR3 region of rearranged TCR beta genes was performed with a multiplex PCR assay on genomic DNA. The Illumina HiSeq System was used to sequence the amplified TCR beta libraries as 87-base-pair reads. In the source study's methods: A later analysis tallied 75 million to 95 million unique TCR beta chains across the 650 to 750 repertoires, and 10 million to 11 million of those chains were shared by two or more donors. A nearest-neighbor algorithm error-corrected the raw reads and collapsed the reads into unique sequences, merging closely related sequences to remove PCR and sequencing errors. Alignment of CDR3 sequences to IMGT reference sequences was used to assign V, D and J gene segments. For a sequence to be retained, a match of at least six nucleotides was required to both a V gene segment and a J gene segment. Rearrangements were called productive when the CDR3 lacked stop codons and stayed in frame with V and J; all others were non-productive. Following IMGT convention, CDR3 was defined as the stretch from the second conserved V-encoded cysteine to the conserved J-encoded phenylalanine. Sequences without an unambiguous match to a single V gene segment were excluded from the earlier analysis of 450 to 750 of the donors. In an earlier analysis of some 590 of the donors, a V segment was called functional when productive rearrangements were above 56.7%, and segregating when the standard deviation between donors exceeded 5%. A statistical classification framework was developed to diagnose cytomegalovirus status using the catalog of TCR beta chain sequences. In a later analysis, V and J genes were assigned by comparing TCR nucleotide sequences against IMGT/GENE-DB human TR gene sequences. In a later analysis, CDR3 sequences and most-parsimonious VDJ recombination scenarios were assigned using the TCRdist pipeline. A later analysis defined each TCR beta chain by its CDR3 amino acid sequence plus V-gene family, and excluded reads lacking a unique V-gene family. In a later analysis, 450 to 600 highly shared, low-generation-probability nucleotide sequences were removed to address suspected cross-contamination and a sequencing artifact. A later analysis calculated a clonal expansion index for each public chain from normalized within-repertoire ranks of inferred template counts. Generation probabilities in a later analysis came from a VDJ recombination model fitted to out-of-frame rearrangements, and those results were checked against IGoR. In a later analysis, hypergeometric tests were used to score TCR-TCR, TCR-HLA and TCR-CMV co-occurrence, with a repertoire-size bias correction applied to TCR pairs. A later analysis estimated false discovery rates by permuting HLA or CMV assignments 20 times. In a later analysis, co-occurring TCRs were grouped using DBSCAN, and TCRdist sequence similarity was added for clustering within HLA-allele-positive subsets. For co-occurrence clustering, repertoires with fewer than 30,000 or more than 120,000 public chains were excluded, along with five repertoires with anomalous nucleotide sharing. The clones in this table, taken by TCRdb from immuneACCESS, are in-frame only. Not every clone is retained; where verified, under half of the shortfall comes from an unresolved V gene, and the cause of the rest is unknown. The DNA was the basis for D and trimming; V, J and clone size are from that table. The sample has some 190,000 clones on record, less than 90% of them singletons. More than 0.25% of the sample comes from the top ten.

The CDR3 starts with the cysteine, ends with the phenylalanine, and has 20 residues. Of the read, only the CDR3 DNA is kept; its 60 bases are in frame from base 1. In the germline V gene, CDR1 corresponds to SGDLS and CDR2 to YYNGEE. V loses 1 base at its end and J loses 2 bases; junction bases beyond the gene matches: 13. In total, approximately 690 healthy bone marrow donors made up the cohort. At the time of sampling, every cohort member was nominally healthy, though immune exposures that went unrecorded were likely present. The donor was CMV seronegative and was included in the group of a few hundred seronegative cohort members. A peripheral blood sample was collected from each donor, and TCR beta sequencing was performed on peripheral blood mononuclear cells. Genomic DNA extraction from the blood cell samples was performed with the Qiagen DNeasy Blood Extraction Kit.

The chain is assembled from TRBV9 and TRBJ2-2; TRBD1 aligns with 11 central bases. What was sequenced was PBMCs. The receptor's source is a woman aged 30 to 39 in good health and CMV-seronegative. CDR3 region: CASSVSIVGGQGANTGELFF. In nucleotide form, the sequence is TGTGCCAGCAGCGTATCAATCGTCGGAGGACAGGGGGCTAACACCGGGGAGCTGTTTTTT.